This is a list of T cell receptor beta chains from one sample in a study of shared clonotypes between healthy human individuals. Some clones are missing from TCRdb's copy, which holds only in-frame ones; the method was immunoSEQ multiplex PCR. Of some 500,000 clones in the sample, roughly 95% were seen once. Sample: naive CD4+ T cells sorted from blood. These receptors came from a woman younger than 45 in good health. Each CDR3 is given without its conserved first and last residue.

V	CDR3
TRBV19	ASSAGRARGPEAF
TRBV28	AIRGQIAGNTIY
TRBV21-1	ASSWASEQY
TRBV5-4	ASSLGLAVLDEQF
TRBV7-6	ASSSLGRSGSGETQY
TRBV2	ASSDTGGMNTEAF
TRBV27	ASTTLGQGASYNSPLH
TRBV5-4	ASSLIGLGARETQY
TRBV5-1	ASSLSLVDDGELF
TRBV28	ASSLKTGLAGEQF
TRBV6-6	ASRTGEILRAYT
TRBV14	ASSPHSGRAADTQY
TRBV18	ASSPILATGGDSLF
TRBV28	ARTPGDDYEQY
TRBV5-1	ASSPQERNTGELF